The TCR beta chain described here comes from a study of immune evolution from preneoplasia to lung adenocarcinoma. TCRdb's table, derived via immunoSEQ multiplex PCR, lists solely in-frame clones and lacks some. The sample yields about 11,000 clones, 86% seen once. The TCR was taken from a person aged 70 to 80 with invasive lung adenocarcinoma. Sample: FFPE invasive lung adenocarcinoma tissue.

CDR3 nucleotides: TGTGCCAGCAGTCTAGGGACCAGGGAGCTGTTTTTT. Its protein product is CASSLGTRELFF. V gene TRBV6-1 combines with J gene TRBJ2-2, with D perhaps assigned TRBD1 or TRBD2 (5 bases each). Deletions cut 5 bases from V and 9 bases from J, with 10 bases between. This CDR3 has 12 amino acids. Germline V lookup: CDR1 MNHNS, CDR2 SASEGT.